This T cell receptor beta chain was sequenced in a study of T cells in Graves' hyperthyroidism and ophthalmopathy. Study outcomes and limitations: Most thyroid clonotypes expanded above 0.001 were also detected in blood.

The TCR beta CDR3 regions underwent amplification using RNA transcripts as the source. In the first-round RT-PCR of the TCR CDR3, the HTBI primer set was used. TCRdb used MiXCR to reprocess the multiplex PCR reads, holding one entry per CDR3 protein. The data show 550,000 to 800,000 distinct CDR3 sequences, approximately 15% seen once. This clonotype came up many times. Its antigen is unidentified. Compared with germline, one end of the junction differs, possibly owing to a read error. The germline CDR1 and CDR2 sequences are LGHDT and YNNKEL (reference sequence). CDR3 length equals 13 residues. This receptor was obtained from a man aged 45 to 65 with Graves' hyperthyroidism. This sequence joins TRBV3-1 and TRBJ2-7, with D unclear. Sequencing was done on a sample of blood. CDR3 loop: CASRHPGSYEQYF. The DNA for the CDR3 is TGTGCCAGCCGCCATCCAGGCTCCTACGAGCAGTACTTC.